This T cell receptor (beta chain) was sequenced for a study of T-cell reconstitution after alpha-beta-depleted transplantation in children. The V gene lost 2 bases and the J gene lost 8 bases, with 12 bases spanning the gap. The CDR3 covers 13 residues. Unique molecular identifiers were incorporated into the prepared TCRbeta library. MiXCR was run by TCRdb on the PCR reads, yielding one entry per CDR3 protein. The sample yields hundreds of thousands of distinct CDR3 sequences, 8% to 9.5% seen once. The rearrangement links TRBV12-3 or TRBV12-4 to TRBJ1-1; possibly TRBD1 for D (6 bases). The source was PBMCs from the stem cell graft donor, collected from the stem cell graft. This receptor was taken from a human donor who donated a stem cell graft to a child with acute lymphoblastic leukemia. As DNA, the CDR3 is TGTGCCAGCAGTTTACGGCAGGGGCAAGAAGCTTTCTTT. Encoded protein: CASSLRQGQEAFF.